A single sample gave rise to the 4 T cell receptor beta chains below, sequenced in a study of blood T cell repertoires in COVID-19. Clones were read by immunoSEQ multiplex PCR, and TCRdb kept only the in-frame ones, dropping some. The repertoire holds 200,000 to 250,000 clones, around 86% seen once, with under 7% in the top ten. What was sequenced was peripheral blood. These receptors were collected from a man aged 55 to 69 who had recovered from COVID-19.

J is TRBJ2-1 and V is TRBV9, with TRBD1 matching 7 bases. The J segment lost 6 bases and the V segment lost 3 bases, leaving 6 bases of the junction unmatched. Germline values: CDR1 SGDLS, CDR2 YYNGEE. This CDR3 is 14 amino acids long. CDR3 sequence (DNA): TGTGCCAGCAGCGCCTATGGACAGGCCAATGAGCAGTTCTTC. It yields the protein CASSAYGQANEQFF.

The chain combines TRBV19 with TRBJ2-1; 8 bases align to TRBD2. This CDR3 region has 15 residues. Unmatched junction bases numbered 7, after V lost 5 bases and J lost 4 bases. Looked up from germline, CDR1 is LNHDA and CDR2 is SQIVND (reference sequence). CDR3 coding DNA: TGTGCCAGTAGTGTGGGGAGCGGGGGATACAATGAGCAGTTCTTC. This encodes CASSVGSGGYNEQFF. Full variable domain (rest looked up from reference TRBV19 and TRBJ2-1): DGGITQSPKYLFRKEGQNVTLSCEQNLNHDAMYWYRQDPGQGLRLIYYSQIVNDFQKGDIAEGYSVSREKKESFPLTVTSAQKNPTAFYLCASSVGSGGYNEQFFGPGTRLTVL.

This clone showed up just once. The chain is built from TRBV29-1 and TRBJ1-5; maybe TRBD1 (6 bases). The CDR3 sequence is 17 residues long. Deletions cut 3 bases from V and 0 bases from J, with 18 bases between. Germline V gene data show CDR1 as SQVTM and CDR2 as ANQGSEA. The CDR3 region is CSVDGPKGGSSNQPQHF. DNA of the CDR3: TGCAGCGTTGATGGGCCCAAAGGGGGTTCTAGCAATCAGCCCCAGCATTTT.

The V call is TRBV15, the J call TRBJ1-1, with 9 nucleotides matching TRBD1. This CDR3 is 14 amino acids long. The V gene end was trimmed by 3 bases and the J gene end by 3 bases; junction bases not matched to a gene: 2. The germline CDR1 and CDR2 sequences are LNHNV and YYDKDF (reference sequence). CDR3 coding DNA: TGTGCCACCAGCAGGGACAGGGGCGACACTGAAGCTTTCTTT. Its protein is CATSRDRGDTEAFF. Together with reference TRBV15 and TRBJ1-1, the CDR3 gives the full variable domain: DAMVIQNPRYQVTQFGKPVTLSCSQTLNHNVMYWYQQKSSQAPKLLFHYYDKDFNNEADTPDNFQSRRPNTSFCFLDIRSPGLGDTAMYLCATSRDRGDTEAFFGQGTRLTVV.